Below, 30 T cell receptor beta chains from the same sample are listed, as sequenced in a study of T cell responses to AZD1222 COVID-19 vaccine. The data were produced by immunoSEQ multiplex PCR, yet TCRdb's version contains in-frame clones alone and is incomplete. The sample spans about 140,000 clones; the ten largest clones claim approximately 2%. The sample taken for sequencing was peripheral blood. These TCRs come from an adult in good health.

The chain combines TRBV5-1 with TRBJ1-2; possibly TRBD1 for D (5 bases). The V and J ends lost 4 bases and 4 bases respectively, with 14 bases between them. CDR1 is SGHRS, CDR2 YFSETQ, per germline. The CDR3 contains 14 residues. CDR3 amino acids: CASSPGAGGYGYTF. CDR3 sequence (DNA): TGCGCCAGCAGCCCCGGTGCGGGGGGCTATGGCTACACCTTC.

CDR3 residues: CASSLNSVETQYF. The CDR3 DNA reads TGTGCCAGCAGCTTAAACAGCGTTGAGACCCAGTACTTC. The gene calls are TRBV11-2 and TRBJ2-5; no firm D call. CDR1 is SGHAT and CDR2 is FQNNGV in the germline V gene. With 2 bases removed from V and 5 bases from J, the gap between germline ends came to 9 bases. The CDR3 sequence is 13 residues long.

The chain couples TRBV7-2 to TRBJ1-5; a weak D match, TRBD1 (5 bases). V was pared by 6 bases and J by 7 bases, with 19 bases between. CDR3 length: 15 residues. CDR1 and CDR2 from the germline V gene are SGHTA and FQGNSA. CDR3 sequence: CASRNTGGGGQPQHF. For the CDR3, the DNA is TGTGCCAGCAGAAACACGGGGGGAGGAGGGCAGCCCCAGCATTTT.

The chain couples TRBV11-2 to TRBJ2-1; 7 bases are a match to TRBD1. The CDR3 has 15 residues. J lost 0 bases, V lost 2 bases, and 1 base had no gene match. Germline V gives CDR1 SGHAT, CDR2 FQNNGV. The CDR3 reads CASSLRDSSYNEQFF. CDR3 bases: TGTGCCAGCAGCTTAAGGGACAGCTCCTACAATGAGCAGTTCTTC.

The chain uses TRBV19 and TRBJ1-4, with 7 nucleotides matching TRBD1. CDR3 length: 14 residues. With V trimmed by 6 bases and J by 7 bases, 8 bases remained unmatched. CDR1 is LNHDA and CDR2 is SQIVND in the germline V gene (reference sequence). The CDR3 region has the DNA TGTGCCAGTAGGTTAACAGGGGAAGGTGAAAAACTGTTTTTT. Its translation: CASRLTGEGEKLFF.

The rearrangement uses TRBV7-2 and TRBJ2-5; 7 bases are a match to TRBD2. The CDR3 runs to 13 residues. The germline V gene encodes CDR1 SGHTA and CDR2 FQGNSA. The junction had 1 base not matched to a gene; V was cut back by 3 bases and J by 3 bases. The chain's CDR3 is CASSFAGEETQYF. Here the CDR3 DNA reads TGTGCCAGCAGCTTTGCGGGGGAAGAGACCCAGTACTTC.

This chain joins TRBV4-1 and TRBJ1-3; perhaps TRBD1 as D (6 bases). V lost 0 bases, J lost 7 bases, and 19 bases lay in between. From germline, CDR1 is MGHRA and CDR2 YSYEKL. This CDR3 comprises 17 residues. CDR3 residues: CASSQDPNRVLGNTIYF. CDR3 DNA sequence: TGCGCCAGCAGCCAAGATCCGAACAGGGTGCTTGGGAACACCATATATTTT.

V usage is TRBV19 and J usage is TRBJ1-2; D uncertain. The germline V and J ends were trimmed by 5 bases and 8 bases, with 18 bases remaining between them. CDR1 is LNHDA, CDR2 SQIVND, per germline (reference sequence). The CDR3 loop spans 14 amino acids. This CDR3 reads CASSPQIGWRGYTF. The CDR3 region has the DNA TGTGCCAGTAGTCCTCAGATCGGGTGGAGGGGCTACACCTTC. The full variable domain, with the rest looked up from reference TRBV19 and TRBJ1-2, is DGGITQSPKYLFRKEGQNVTLSCEQNLNHDAMYWYRQDPGQGLRLIYYSQIVNDFQKGDIAEGYSVSREKKESFPLTVTSAQKNPTAFYLCASSPQIGWRGYTFGSGTRLTVV.

The chain has TRBV18 and TRBJ1-5; 7 bases fit TRBD1. The CDR3 contains 14 residues. CDR1 is KGHSH and CDR2 is LQKENI in the germline V gene. J lost 7 bases, V lost 3 bases, and 6 bases had no gene match. The DNA for the CDR3 is TGTGCCAGCTCACCGACAGGGTCTGACCAGCCCCAGCATTTT. This codes for CASSPTGSDQPQHF.

This chain links TRBV6-2 or TRBV6-3 with TRBJ1-1, with D possibly being TRBD1 (5 bases). Between the trimmed V and J ends, which lost 0 bases and 3 bases, there was a span of 14 bases. The CDR3 length is 16 residues. Germline V CDR1 and CDR2: MNHEY, SVGEGT. Here the CDR3 DNA reads TGTGCCAGCAGTTACTCGAGGACACGGTTAGACACTGAAGCTTTCTTT. Translating gives CASSYSRTRLDTEAFF.

The chain employs TRBV4-1 and TRBJ1-1; D not resolved. The CDR3 runs 14 residues. Trimming removed 0 bases from V and 8 bases from J, with 13 bases in between. The germline V gene has CDR1 MGHRA and CDR2 YSYEKL. The CDR3 nucleotides are TGCGCCAGCAGCCAAGATAACTCGCAGAAAGAAGCTTTCTTT. Its protein product is CASSQDNSQKEAFF.

The chain links TRBV5-1 to TRBJ1-6, with D maybe TRBD1 (5 bases). Germline assignment: CDR1 SGHRS and CDR2 YFSETQ. Trimming pared 2 bases from V and 10 bases from J, leaving 16 bases between. CDR3 length: 15 amino acids. DNA of the CDR3: TGCGCCAGCAGCTTAGCCCAGGGTGATTACTCACCCCTCCACTTT. Protein sequence: CASSLAQGDYSPLHF. Filled out from reference TRBV5-1 and TRBJ1-6, the complete variable domain reads KAGVTQTPRYLIKTRGQQVTLSCSPISGHRSVSWYQQTPGQGLQFLFEYFSETQRNKGNFPGRFSGRQFSNSRSEMNVSTLELGDSALYLCASSLAQGDYSPLHFGNGTRLTVT.

The J gene is TRBJ1-6, the V gene TRBV9; D might be TRBD1 (5 bases). The CDR3 loop spans 15 amino acids. Trimming cost V 0 bases and J 4 bases, with 8 bases left between them. CDR1 and CDR2 (germline): SGDLS, YYNGEE. Here the CDR3 DNA reads TGTGCCAGCAGCGTAGCTCCAGGGTATAATTCACCCCTCCACTTT. Translating it yields CASSVAPGYNSPLHF.

The chain has TRBV29-1 and TRBJ2-1, with 9 positions matching TRBD2. The CDR3 has 14 residues. With 6 bases clipped from V and 5 bases from J, the junction kept 8 bases outside the gene matches. CDR1 is SQVTM, CDR2 ANQGSEA, per germline. The DNA for the CDR3 is TGCAGCGTAGCGGGGGGCTTCGAGGACAATGAGCAGTTCTTC. Translating gives CSVAGGFEDNEQFF.

The V call is TRBV18, the J call TRBJ2-3; 8 bases line up with TRBD2. Germline loops: CDR1 KGHSH, CDR2 LQKENI. CDR3 size: 15 residues. V gave up 3 bases and J gave up 5 bases; unmatched junction bases: 7. The CDR3 DNA is TGTGCCAGCTCACCCCGGCGGGGGGAAGGAGATACGCAGTATTTT. Translated: CASSPRRGEGDTQYF. The whole variable domain, filled in from reference TRBV18 and TRBJ2-3, reads NAGVMQNPRHLVRRRGQEARLRCSPMKGHSHVYWYRQLPEEGLKFMVYLQKENIIDESGMPKERFSAEFPKEGPSILRIQQVVRGDSAAYFCASSPRRGEGDTQYFGPGTRLTVL.

This CDR3 reads CASSLDPWETQYF. Written as DNA, the CDR3 is TGCGCCAGCAGCTTAGATCCATGGGAGACCCAGTACTTC. The chain joins TRBV5-1 to TRBJ2-5; no reliable D call. With 2 bases removed from V and 5 bases from J, the gap between germline ends came to 10 bases. Germline CDR1 SGHRS, CDR2 YFSETQ. The length of the CDR3 is 13 residues.

On this clone itself: The sample holds other DNA sequences that translate to the same CDR3. The gene calls are TRBV11-3 and TRBJ1-1; possibly TRBD1 for D (5 bases). The V gene lost 4 bases and the J gene lost 1 base, with 7 bases spanning the gap. The germline CDR1 and CDR2 sequences are SGHNT and YENEEA. There are 13 residues in the CDR3. Here the CDR3 DNA reads TGTGCCAGCAGCTGGGGCACGAACACTGAAGCTTTCTTT. This gives the protein CASSWGTNTEAFF.

The chain combines TRBV7-8 with TRBJ1-6; no clear D. The CDR3 sequence is 15 residues long. Deletions cut 1 base from V and 9 bases from J, with 13 bases between. The germline V gene encodes CDR1 SGHVS and CDR2 FQNEAQ. In DNA, the CDR3 is TGTGCCAGCAGCTTAGTCCCAGAGCCTGGTTCACCCCTCCACTTT. It codes for CASSLVPEPGSPLHF.

The rearrangement joins TRBV6-1 to TRBJ1-1, with D unresolved. This CDR3 is 13 amino acids long. Per the germline V gene, CDR1 is MNHNS and CDR2 is SASEGT. Trimming left V 6 bases short and J 0 bases short, with 8 bases between. The CDR3 DNA follows: TGTGCCAGCAGCCGCCTAATGAACACTGAAGCTTTCTTT. This gives the protein CASSRLMNTEAFF.

V usage is TRBV9 and J usage is TRBJ2-3; D not resolved. The CDR3 contains 14 residues. Germline lookup yields CDR1 SGDLS and CDR2 YYNGEE. Trimming shortened V by 4 bases and J by 4 bases, and 13 bases separated the two germline ends. In DNA, the CDR3 is TGTGCCAGCAGCCCGACCCCCCGGGCAGATACGCAGTATTTT. Translation: CASSPTPRADTQYF. Filled out from reference TRBV9 and TRBJ2-3, the complete variable domain reads DSGVTQTPKHLITATGQRVTLRCSPRSGDLSVYWYQQSLDQGLQFLIQYYNGEERAKGNILERFSAQQFPDLHSELNLSSLELGDSALYFCASSPTPRADTQYFGPGTRLTVL.

The chain joins TRBV9 to TRBJ2-7; 7 bases map to TRBD1. V lost 0 bases and J lost 3; bases outside the gene matches: 3. The CDR3 totals 14 residues. The germline gives CDR1 SGDLS, CDR2 YYNGEE. CDR3 protein: CASSVEGQIYEQYF. The CDR3 DNA sequence: TGTGCCAGCAGCGTAGAGGGACAGATCTACGAGCAGTACTTC.

The V gene is TRBV4-2, the J gene TRBJ1-5; TRBD1 might be the D (5 bases). This CDR3 is built from 16 residues. V lost 0 bases and J lost 3, with 12 bases in between. Germline values: CDR1 LGHNA, CDR2 YNFKEQ. Written as DNA, the CDR3 is TGTGCCAGCAGCCAAGATAGCCAGGGCGCCAATCAGCCCCAGCATTTT. Amino acid sequence: CASSQDSQGANQPQHF.

This chain uses TRBV18 with TRBJ1-5; D is ambiguous. Germline V gives CDR1 KGHSH, CDR2 LQKENI. V lost 3 bases, J lost 5 bases, and 14 bases lay in between. The CDR3 has 15 residues. The CDR3 DNA reads as TGTGCCAGCTCACCTATGGCCGGGGAGGATCAGCCCCAGCATTTT. This gives the protein CASSPMAGEDQPQHF. The full variable domain, completed using reference TRBV18 and TRBJ1-5, is NAGVMQNPRHLVRRRGQEARLRCSPMKGHSHVYWYRQLPEEGLKFMVYLQKENIIDESGMPKERFSAEFPKEGPSILRIQQVVRGDSAAYFCASSPMAGEDQPQHFGDGTRLSIL.

V is TRBV19 and J is TRBJ1-1, with D maybe TRBD1 (6 bases). Trimming took 7 bases from V and 1 from J, leaving 19 bases between them. Germline loops: CDR1 LNHDA, CDR2 SQIVND (reference sequence). This CDR3 region has 16 residues. The CDR3 sequence: CASTPGGRGQNTEAFF. CDR3 DNA: TGTGCCAGTACCCCGGGGGGCAGGGGACAGAACACTGAAGCTTTCTTT.

CDR3 nucleotide sequence: TGTGCCAGCAGACCTCGACTAGCGGGGGGACGCACAGATACGCAGTATTTT. Translating it yields CASRPRLAGGRTDTQYF. This chain uses TRBV11-2 with TRBJ2-3; the match to TRBD2 covers 13 bases. The trim removed 6 bases at V and 1 base at J, leaving 7 bases unmatched. CDR3 length: 17 residues. The germline CDR1 and CDR2 sequences are SGHAT and FQNNGV.

V is TRBV3-1 (or the pseudogene TRBV3-2) and J is TRBJ1-2, with TRBD1 as a possible D gene (5 bases). The V end was cut by 8 bases, the J end by 5 bases, with 15 bases between. This CDR3 is built from 13 residues. The germline V gene encodes CDR1 LGHDT and CDR2 YNNKEL (reference sequence). CDR3 residues: CASGFGTEYGYTF. The CDR3 nucleotides are TGTGCCAGCGGGTTTGGGACGGAGTATGGCTACACCTTC.

The rearrangement joins TRBV15 to TRBJ2-3, with 8 bases aligning to TRBD1. Germline CDR1 reads LNHNV; CDR2 reads YYDKDF (reference sequence). The trim removed 1 base at V and 0 bases at J, leaving 0 bases unmatched. The CDR3 contains 15 residues. DNA for the CDR3: TGTGCCACCAGCAGAGGACAGGGGAGCACAGATACGCAGTATTTT. Protein product: CATSRGQGSTDTQYF.

This sequence joins TRBV30 and TRBJ1-5, with D possibly TRBD1 on 6 matching bases. The CDR3 extends over 15 amino acids. The V gene's germline CDR1 is GTSNPN and CDR2 SVGIG (reference sequence). Trimming took 0 bases from V and 1 from J, leaving 10 bases between them. The CDR3 region is CAWSVLGTSNQPQHF. The DNA for the CDR3 is TGTGCCTGGAGTGTACTGGGGACAAGCAATCAGCCCCAGCATTTT.

This chain connects TRBV3-1 (or the pseudogene TRBV3-2) to TRBJ2-7, with TRBD2 identical over 9 bases. V was pared by 4 bases and J by 7 bases, with 11 bases of the junction left unmatched. The CDR3 has 15 amino acids. Germline V CDR1 and CDR2: LGHDT, YNNKEL (reference sequence). CDR3 amino acids: CASSPAGGDPSEQYF. CDR3 nucleotide sequence: TGTGCCAGCAGCCCCGCGGGGGGGGACCCAAGTGAGCAGTACTTC.

V is TRBV2 and J is TRBJ1-5; D not certain. The CDR3 has 13 residues. Trimming took off 5 bases at V and 3 bases at J, with 8 bases between the two ends. Germline loops: CDR1 SNHLY, CDR2 FYNNEI. As DNA, the CDR3 is TGTGCCAGCAGTCAAAACTCCAATCAGCCCCAGCATTTT. This gives the protein CASSQNSNQPQHF.